Shown below are 23 T cell receptor beta chains from a single sample sequenced in a study of beta chain features in type 1 diabetes. Sequenced material consisted of expressed TCRB transcripts (all of the isolated RNA was reverse transcribed). Produced via immunoSEQ multiplex PCR; TCRdb's table is partial and in-frame only. The table lists 250,000 to 300,000 clones, 7% to 9% of them singletons. Specimen: central memory CD4+ T cells from blood. The receptors derive from a woman between 18 and 30 years old in good health.

This clone was seen only a few times. The chain uses TRBV25-1 and TRBJ2-3; 7 positions match TRBD1. The V segment lost 6 bases and the J segment 1 base; nucleotides outside the gene matches: 4. This CDR3 is 14 amino acids long. Per the germline V gene, CDR1 is MGHDK and CDR2 is SYGVNS. The CDR3: CASSRTGGTDTQYF. The CDR3 coding sequence is TGTGCCAGCAGCAGGACAGGCGGCACAGATACGCAGTATTTT.

Only a few counts were recorded for this clone. The V and J genes are TRBV5-4 and TRBJ2-4; D may be TRBD1 (5 bases). The CDR3 runs 15 residues. Germline V CDR1 and CDR2: SGHNT, YYREEE (reference sequence). V shed 7 bases and J shed 1 base, with 15 bases lying between them. CDR3 sequence: CASGQGGSAKNIQYF. The CDR3 nucleotides are TGTGCCAGCGGGCAGGGTGGATCGGCCAAAAACATTCAGTACTTC. The whole variable domain, remainder taken from reference TRBV5-4 and TRBJ2-4, is ETGVTQSPTHLIKTRGQQVTLRCSSQSGHNTVSWYQQALGQGPQFIFQYYREEENGRGNFPPRFSGLQFPNYSSELNVNALELDDSALYLCASGQGGSAKNIQYFGAGTRLSVL.

The chain combines TRBV28 with TRBJ1-1; D is undetermined. This CDR3 region has 12 residues. With 5 bases removed from V and 10 bases from J, the gap between germline ends came to 14 bases. CDR1 and CDR2 (germline): MDHEN, SYDVKM. DNA for the CDR3: TGTGCCAGCAGTGCGGGGTTACTTGGAGCTTTCTTT. Its protein product is CASSAGLLGAFF.

This clone has just a few counts. Here the CDR3 reads CASSPASGLYGEQFF. The CDR3 DNA sequence: TGTGCCAGCTCACCGGCTAGCGGCCTCTACGGTGAGCAGTTCTTC. V is TRBV18 and J is TRBJ2-1, with 7 bases matching TRBD2. CDR3 length: 15 amino acids. Trimming took 3 bases from V and 9 from J; bases not matched to a gene: 11. Germline V gene data show CDR1 as KGHSH and CDR2 as LQKENI.

This clone was seen more than once but under ten times. The chain links TRBV10-3 to TRBJ1-1; D gene unclear. Between the trimmed V and J ends, which lost 8 bases and 0 bases, there was a span of 10 bases. This CDR3 has 13 residues. The V gene's germline CDR1 is ENHRY and CDR2 SYGVKD. The CDR3 loop is CAISYDLNTEAFF. Here the CDR3 DNA reads TGTGCCATCTCCTATGATTTGAACACTGAAGCTTTCTTT.

This clone was seen a few times. CDR3 bases: TGTGCCTGGGACCCTTCAGGGGCGTATGGCTACACCTTC. This sequence encodes CAWDPSGAYGYTF. The chain couples TRBV30 to TRBJ1-2; a possible D gene is TRBD1 (6 bases). The length of the CDR3 is 13 residues. Trimming pared 5 bases from V and 5 bases from J, leaving 15 bases between. Germline CDR1 GTSNPN, CDR2 SVGIG (reference sequence). Complete variable domain (other parts from reference TRBV30 and TRBJ1-2): SQTIHQWPATLVQPVGSPLSLECTVEGTSNPNLYWYRQAAGRGLQLLFYSVGIGQISSEVPQNLSASRPQDRQFILSSKKLLLSDSGFYLCAWDPSGAYGYTFGSGTRLTVV.

In this sample, this clone turned up a few times. The chain links TRBV7-2 to TRBJ2-1, with D tentatively TRBD1 (5 bases). This CDR3 region has 14 residues. CDR1 is SGHTA and CDR2 is FQGNSA in the germline V gene. The ends were cut back, 7 bases at V and 9 bases at J, with 19 bases in the middle. The CDR3 nucleotides are TGTGCCAGCACCGCCGCCCAGGGAATAGGTGAGCAGTTCTTC. As protein: CASTAAQGIGEQFF.

This clone was seen a few times. The V call is TRBV29-1, the J call TRBJ1-2, with a weak D call TRBD1 (5 bases). CDR3 length: 11 amino acids. The V gene's germline CDR1 is SQVTM and CDR2 ANQGSEA. Trimming removed 6 bases at V and 4 bases at J, with 9 bases between. The CDR3 reads CSVGRSYGYTF. The CDR3, as DNA: TGCAGCGTGGGACGGAGCTATGGCTACACCTTC.

The chain recombines TRBV5-1 with TRBJ2-3; TRBD2 agrees at 13 bases. CDR3 length equals 15 residues. Germline assignment: CDR1 SGHRS and CDR2 YFSETQ. V lost 4 bases, J lost 4 bases, and 3 bases stayed unmatched. The CDR3 is CASSTTSGGADTQYF. CDR3 in DNA: TGCGCCAGCAGCACTACTAGCGGGGGGGCAGATACGCAGTATTTT.

This clone has more than one count but fewer than ten. This chain links TRBV7-9 with TRBJ2-1; tentative D call: TRBD2 (5 bases). The CDR3 sequence is 12 residues long. Looked up from germline, CDR1 is SEHNR and CDR2 is FQNEAQ (reference sequence). V was trimmed by 6 bases and J by 7 bases, leaving 10 bases between them. Written as DNA, the CDR3 is TGTGCCAGCAGTGTGAGAGGGAATGAGCAGTTCTTC. Translated, it gives CASSVRGNEQFF. The full variable domain, its missing parts supplied by reference TRBV7-9 and TRBJ2-1, is DTGVSQNPRHKITKRGQNVTFRCDPISEHNRLYWYRQTLGQGPEFLTYFQNEAQLEKSRLLSDRFSAERPKGSFSTLEIQRTEQGDSAMYLCASSVRGNEQFFGPGTRLTVL.

At least ten counts were recorded for this clone. The chain carries TRBV11-2 and TRBJ2-2; D gene ambiguous. There are 12 residues in the CDR3. The germline CDR1 and CDR2 sequences are SGHAT and FQNNGV. Trimming removed 1 base at V and 6 bases at J, with 3 bases between. CDR3 sequence: CASSLGAGELFF. Written as DNA, the CDR3 is TGTGCCAGCAGCTTAGGGGCCGGGGAGCTGTTTTTT. The full variable domain, completed using reference TRBV11-2 and TRBJ2-2, is EAGVAQSPRYKIIEKRQSVAFWCNPISGHATLYWYQQILGQGPKLLIQFQNNGVVDDSQLPKDRFSAERLKGVDSTLKIQPAKLEDSAVYLCASSLGAGELFFGEGSRLTVL.

J is TRBJ2-3 and V is TRBV7-3; 8 bases are a match to TRBD2. The CDR3 consists of 15 residues. With V trimmed by 2 bases and J by 2 bases, 3 bases remained unmatched. From germline, CDR1 is SGHTA and CDR2 FQGTGA. The CDR3 here is CASSLLGGVTDTQYF. The CDR3 region has the DNA TGTGCCAGCAGCTTACTCGGGGGGGTCACAGATACGCAGTATTTT.

This clone was detected a few times. V gene TRBV29-1 combines with J gene TRBJ1-2; D not resolved. This CDR3 region has 10 residues. Germline V gene lookup returns CDR1 SQVTM and CDR2 ANQGSEA. V was clipped by 7 bases and J by 4 bases, with 7 bases between them. CDR3 sequence reads: CSAYGYGYTF. The CDR3 DNA reads as TGCAGCGCATACGGCTATGGCTACACCTTC.

This chain joins TRBV6-1 and TRBJ1-5; the D is unclear. The length of the CDR3 is 15 residues. The V end lost 6 bases, the J end lost 1 base, and 13 bases lay between the germline ends. The germline V gene encodes CDR1 MNHNS and CDR2 SASEGT. In nucleotides, the CDR3 is TGTGCCAGCAGGGTGTCAGCGGGGAGCAATCAGCCCCAGCATTTT. The encoded protein is CASRVSAGSNQPQHF.

This clone has just a few counts. This chain uses TRBV9 with TRBJ2-7, with 13 bases matching TRBD2. Germline CDR1 is SGDLS and CDR2 is YYNGEE. Losses at the gene ends were 3 bases for V and 5 bases for J; bases not matched to a gene: 2. The CDR3 runs 14 residues. The CDR3 protein is CASSAGLAGDEQYF. CDR3 bases: TGTGCCAGCAGCGCCGGACTAGCGGGAGACGAGCAGTACTTC. Together with reference TRBV9 and TRBJ2-7, the CDR3 gives the full variable domain: DSGVTQTPKHLITATGQRVTLRCSPRSGDLSVYWYQQSLDQGLQFLIQYYNGEERAKGNILERFSAQQFPDLHSELNLSSLELGDSALYFCASSAGLAGDEQYFGPGTRLTVT.

The table lists this clone with a few counts. The chain is built from TRBV5-6 and TRBJ1-2; 7 bases are a match to TRBD1. V was pared by 1 base and J by 8 bases, with 8 bases of the junction left unmatched. Germline CDR1 and CDR2: SGHDT and YYEEEE. The CDR3 is 14 amino acids. CDR3 protein: CASSLRRTGQGYTF. The CDR3 nucleotides read TGTGCCAGCAGCTTGAGGAGGACAGGTCAGGGCTACACCTTC.

V and J are TRBV18 and TRBJ2-3, with D unresolved. Trimming took 8 bases from V and 2 from J, leaving 14 bases between them. This CDR3 region has 14 residues. Germline V gene lookup returns CDR1 KGHSH and CDR2 LQKENI. The CDR3 DNA follows: TGTGCCAGCAACACGGGCAGCTTCACAGATACGCAGTATTTT. Amino acid sequence: CASNTGSFTDTQYF.

This clone was picked up a small number of times. J is TRBJ2-1 and V is TRBV9; 7 bases line up with TRBD2. The ends lost 0 bases at V and 2 bases at J; junction bases unmatched: 8. The CDR3 runs 17 residues. CDR1 is SGDLS, CDR2 YYNGEE, per germline. CDR3: CASSVVVGLAAYNEQFF. The CDR3 region has the DNA TGTGCCAGCAGCGTAGTTGTAGGGCTAGCGGCCTACAATGAGCAGTTCTTC.

This clone was seen a handful of times. J is TRBJ2-6 and V is TRBV27, with TRBD1 matching over 7 bases. The CDR3 totals 15 residues. Losses at the gene ends were 6 bases for V and 2 bases for J; bases not matched to a gene: 4. Germline-derived CDR1 and CDR2 are MNHEY and SMNVEV (reference sequence). Here the CDR3 DNA reads TGTGCCAGCAGACCAACAGGGGCTGGGGCCAACGTCCTGACTTTC. This translates into CASRPTGAGANVLTF.

This clone was detected only a few times. The chain combines TRBV7-9 with TRBJ2-5; perhaps TRBD1 as D (6 bases). In germline, CDR1 is SEHNR, CDR2 FQNEAQ (reference sequence). The CDR3 has 13 amino acids. Trimming cost V 2 bases and J 5 bases, with 9 bases left between them. In nucleotides, the CDR3 is TGTGCCAGCAGCTTAATAACAGGGGAGACCCAGTACTTC. Protein sequence: CASSLITGETQYF.

This clone was recorded at least ten times. The same CDR3 also results from other DNA sequences found in this sample. In DNA form, the CDR3 reads TGCGCCAGCAGCTCCCCCGACAGGTCATCCTACGAGCAGTACTTC. Protein: CASSSPDRSSYEQYF. The chain uses TRBV5-1 and TRBJ2-7; possible D gene TRBD1, 6 bases. V lost 3 bases and J 1 base, leaving 14 bases between the germline ends. The V gene's germline CDR1 is SGHRS and CDR2 YFSETQ. The CDR3 loop spans 15 amino acids.

This chain links TRBV6-1 with TRBJ2-3, with TRBD2 matching over 8 bases. V lost 6 bases, J lost 1 base, and 6 bases stayed unmatched. The CDR3 has 15 amino acids. Germline V gene sequence: CDR1 MNHNS, CDR2 SASEGT. Here the CDR3 reads CASRESGSGTDTQYF. The CDR3 DNA follows: TGTGCCAGCAGGGAGAGCGGGAGCGGCACAGATACGCAGTATTTT.

This clone has more than one count but fewer than ten. The V call is TRBV5-1, the J call TRBJ1-1, with D unclear. Germline CDR1 is SGHRS and CDR2 is YFSETQ. V was trimmed by 0 bases and J by 0 bases, leaving 6 bases between them. The CDR3 covers 14 residues. In nucleotides, the CDR3 is TGCGCCAGCAGCTTGGATCGGATGAACACTGAAGCTTTCTTT. This encodes CASSLDRMNTEAFF.